The 30 T cell receptor beta chains below all came from one sample that was sequenced in a study of human T cells and chemical hapten exposure. Sample time point: patch test 1, 2 weeks after DPC sensitization. The treatment here: therapeutic diphenylcyclopropenone sensitization with weekly scalp DPC. TCRdb analysed the RACE reads with MiXCR anew, one entry per CDR3 protein. Counted here are just over 80,000 distinct CDR3 sequences, about 10% occurring once; the ten biggest clones make up roughly 4.2%. The material sequenced was whole blood, taken in connection with sensitization to the hapten diphenylcyclopropenone (DPC). Receptors originate from a woman between 45 and 65 years old with alopecia areata. Some clones in this sample may be carry-over from other donors' samples.

This clonotype occurred many times. The V call is TRBV6-2 or TRBV6-3, the J call TRBJ1-1; no clear D gene. CDR3 length: 17 residues. Germline assignment: CDR1 MNHEY and CDR2 SVGEGT. The V end was cut by 5 bases, the J end by 1 base, with 20 bases between. CDR3 in DNA: TGTGCCAGCAGTCTCGTCAATAAGGGATTGGCGAACACTGAAGCTTTCTTT. Its translation is CASSLVNKGLANTEAFF.

The genes are TRBV29-1 and TRBJ2-5; 7 positions agree with TRBD2. J gave up 5 bases and V 4 bases, and 13 bases lay outside the gene matches. The germline V gene encodes CDR1 SQVTM and CDR2 ANQGSEA. The CDR3 extends over 15 amino acids. The CDR3 loop reads CSVGDPTSSGETQYF. The CDR3, as DNA: TGCAGCGTTGGAGATCCGACTAGCTCGGGGGAGACCCAGTACTTC.

The chain is built from TRBV18 and TRBJ1-5; D might be TRBD1 (6 bases). The CDR3 sequence is 12 residues long. Germline CDR1 reads KGHSH; CDR2 reads LQKENI. V was clipped by 4 bases and J by 8 bases, with 9 bases between them. CDR3 amino acids: CASSQGGEPQHF. The CDR3 coding sequence is TGTGCCAGCTCACAAGGGGGGGAGCCCCAGCATTTT.

V and J are TRBV5-1 and TRBJ2-7, with 9 bases aligning to TRBD2. V lost 0 bases, J lost 3 bases, and 1 base stayed unmatched. The CDR3 runs to 14 residues. CDR1 SGHRS and CDR2 YFSETQ come from the germline V gene. CDR3 residues: CASSLASGDYEQYF. The DNA for the CDR3 is TGCGCCAGCAGCTTGGCTAGCGGGGACTACGAGCAGTACTTC.

This rearrangement joins TRBV29-1 to TRBJ1-1; a possible D gene is TRBD1 (6 bases). The CDR3 contains 13 residues. Trimming stripped 6 bases from V and 1 base from J, with 12 bases between. The V gene's germline CDR1 is SQVTM and CDR2 ANQGSEA. As DNA, the CDR3 is TGCAGCGTGGATGACAGGAGGAACACTGAAGCTTTCTTT. This gives the protein CSVDDRRNTEAFF.

This clonotype was detected only a few times. This chain uses TRBV2 with TRBJ1-1; D perhaps matches TRBD1 (5 bases). The germline V gene has CDR1 SNHLY and CDR2 FYNNEI. V lost 10 bases, J lost 1 base, and 13 bases lay in between. This CDR3 region has 13 residues. The CDR3 region has the DNA TGTGCCAACCAGGACGGGACGAACACTGAAGCTTTCTTT. It is translated as CANQDGTNTEAFF.

The chain is built from TRBV24-1 and TRBJ2-5; a weak D match, TRBD1 (6 bases). Trimming left V 1 base short and J 9 bases short, with 17 bases between. This CDR3 is built from 15 residues. Germline V gives CDR1 KGHDR, CDR2 SFDVKD. CDR3 protein: CATSDLSTGSPAQYF. The CDR3, as DNA: TGTGCCACCAGTGATTTATCTACAGGGAGCCCGGCCCAGTACTTC.

There are many counts of this clonotype. The chain carries TRBV5-4 and TRBJ2-7; D possibly matches TRBD1 or TRBD2 (6 bases each). V was trimmed by 4 bases and J by 3 bases, leaving 11 bases between them. Germline loops: CDR1 SGHNT, CDR2 YYREEE (reference sequence). The CDR3 extends over 13 amino acids. CDR3 amino acids: CASSTGALYEQYF. CDR3 bases: TGTGCCAGCAGCACGGGGGCCCTCTACGAGCAGTACTTC.

This rearrangement joins TRBV14 to TRBJ2-7; tentatively, D is TRBD2 (6 bases). The V and J ends lost 0 bases and 4 bases respectively, with 16 bases between them. This CDR3 is built from 16 residues. Germline values: CDR1 SGHDN, CDR2 FVKESK. This CDR3 reads CASSQEKEGQTYEQYF. The CDR3 DNA is TGTGCCAGCAGCCAAGAAAAGGAGGGGCAAACTTACGAGCAGTACTTC.

This clonotype showed up just a few times. The V and J genes are TRBV18 and TRBJ1-1; weak D call: TRBD1 (5 bases). CDR1 and CDR2 (germline): KGHSH, LQKENI. The CDR3 is 14 residues long. Between the trimmed V and J ends, which lost 4 bases and 0 bases, there was a span of 9 bases. CDR3 DNA: TGTGCCAGCTCACAGGGACGGTTGAACACTGAAGCTTTCTTT. This encodes CASSQGRLNTEAFF.

CDR3: CASSLNRSPNTEAFF. In DNA form, the CDR3 reads TGTGCCAGCAGTTTAAACCGGAGTCCGAACACTGAAGCTTTCTTT. The chain links TRBV12-3 or TRBV12-4 to TRBJ1-1; D gene uncertain. This CDR3 comprises 15 residues. V was cut by 2 bases and J by 1 base, with 11 bases left in between.

There are a few counts of this clonotype. This chain joins TRBV20-1 and TRBJ1-5; D unresolved. This CDR3 is 13 amino acids long. The germline V gene encodes CDR1 DFQATT and CDR2 SNEGSKA (reference sequence). The CDR3 region has the DNA TGCAGCGGAATGACGAGATCCAATCAGCCCCAGCATTTT. Translated: CSGMTRSNQPQHF.

V is TRBV9 and J is TRBJ2-5, with 8 bases that match TRBD2. Unmatched junction bases numbered 12, after V lost 4 bases and J lost 1 base. CDR1 and CDR2 from the germline V gene are SGDLS and YYNGEE. The CDR3 length is 17 residues. The CDR3 region is CASSPLGNSGTQETQYF. CDR3 bases: TGTGCCAGCAGCCCTCTAGGAAATAGCGGGACCCAAGAGACCCAGTACTTC.

This clonotype was detected ten times or more. V is TRBV2 and J is TRBJ1-1; D remains unclear. CDR1 SNHLY and CDR2 FYNNEI come from the germline V gene. The CDR3 length is 16 residues. Trimming left V 6 bases short and J 3 bases short, with 20 bases between. This CDR3 is CASSRSELVLDTEAFF. CDR3 in DNA: TGTGCCAGCAGCCGTAGTGAGCTTGTATTGGACACTGAAGCTTTCTTT.

The chain links TRBV6-2 or TRBV6-3 to TRBJ1-4, with D unresolved. The germline V and J ends were trimmed by 0 bases and 8 bases, with 7 bases remaining between them. The CDR3 is 13 amino acids. Germline V lookup: CDR1 MNHEY, CDR2 SVGEGT. As DNA, the CDR3 is TGTGCCAGCAGTTACTCTGGCGGGGAAAAACTGTTTTTT. Translation gives CASSYSGGEKLFF.

In this sample, this clonotype turned up many times. The rearrangement links TRBV24-1 to TRBJ1-5; D gene ambiguous. The germline gives CDR1 KGHDR, CDR2 SFDVKD. The CDR3 is 13 amino acids. V was clipped by 5 bases and J by 4 bases, with 8 bases between them. CDR3: CATSVGRNQPQHF. CDR3 bases: TGTGCCACCAGTGTGGGGAGAAATCAGCCCCAGCATTTT.

The table lists this clonotype with many counts. This chain joins TRBV4-3 and TRBJ2-7, with TRBD2 identical over 10 bases. Germline trimming cut 1 base from V and 4 bases from J; bases unmatched to any gene: 4. The CDR3 totals 15 residues. Per the germline V gene, CDR1 is LGHNA and CDR2 is YSLEER. The CDR3 DNA follows: TGCGCCAGCAGCCAAGGGACTAGCGGAGAGTACGAGCAGTACTTC. As protein: CASSQGTSGEYEQYF.

The chain is built from TRBV6-5 and TRBJ2-2; D uncertain. The CDR3 extends over 15 amino acids. Per the germline V gene, CDR1 is MNHEY and CDR2 is SVGAGI. Trimming shortened V by 0 bases and J by 2 bases, and 7 bases separated the two germline ends. This CDR3 is CASSYSNVNTGELFF. CDR3 nucleotide sequence: TGTGCCAGCAGTTACTCGAACGTAAACACCGGGGAGCTGTTTTTT.

As regards this clonotype: This may come from a read error, since a much larger clone is one base off. This chain uses TRBV5-1 with TRBJ2-1, with 12 positions matching TRBD2. Germline V gives CDR1 SGHRS, CDR2 YFSETQ. The CDR3 runs to 16 residues. CDR3 sequence: CTSSLVLAGGLREQFF. For the CDR3, the DNA is TGCACCAGCAGCTTGGTACTAGCGGGGGGCCTTCGAGAGCAGTTCTTC.

The CDR3 nucleotides read TGTGCCACCAGTGATTTGGGACAGGCTAAAGGCTACACCTTC. Translated: CATSDLGQAKGYTF. The chain joins TRBV24-1 to TRBJ1-2; 7 nucleotides agree with TRBD1. The germline V gene encodes CDR1 KGHDR and CDR2 SFDVKD. CDR3 length: 14 amino acids. V shed 0 bases, J shed 8 bases, and the junction held 5 bases outside the gene matches.

In its sample, this clonotype was seen many times. This sequence joins TRBV18 and TRBJ1-6; D remains ambiguous. CDR1 and CDR2 (germline): KGHSH, LQKENI. Trimming cost V 3 bases and J 7 bases, with 19 bases left between them. The CDR3 loop spans 17 amino acids. Here the CDR3 reads CASSPSTGQAQNSPLHF. The CDR3 coding sequence is TGTGCCAGCTCACCGAGTACGGGCCAGGCCCAAAATTCACCCCTCCACTTT.

This clonotype showed up just a few times. This chain joins TRBV5-1 and TRBJ2-7; 11 nucleotides agree with TRBD2. Germline CDR1 SGHRS, CDR2 YFSETQ. The V and J ends lost 4 bases and 1 base, in that order; junction bases with no gene match: 10. The CDR3 sequence is 17 residues long. The DNA for the CDR3 is TGCGCCAGCAGCCTCCTGCCTCTAGCGGGAGGATCCTACGAGCAGTACTTC. It specifies CASSLLPLAGGSYEQYF. Drawing the rest from reference TRBV5-1 and TRBJ2-7, the complete variable domain is KAGVTQTPRYLIKTRGQQVTLSCSPISGHRSVSWYQQTPGQGLQFLFEYFSETQRNKGNFPGRFSGRQFSNSRSEMNVSTLELGDSALYLCASSLLPLAGGSYEQYFGPGTRLTVT.

This clonotype showed up just once. The junction does not match germline at one end; this may be a read error. The gene calls are TRBV13 and TRBJ1-2; D is ambiguous. The CDR3 loop spans 13 amino acids. CDR1 PRHDT and CDR2 FYEKMQ come from the germline V gene (reference sequence). CDR3 region: CASSLAGNYGHTF. The DNA for the CDR3 is TGTGCCAGCAGCTTAGCAGGCAACTATGGCCACACCTTC.

The V call is TRBV25-1, the J call TRBJ1-1, with D perhaps TRBD1 (5 bases). The ends were cut back, 2 bases at V and 10 bases at J, with 17 bases in the middle. Germline V gene lookup returns CDR1 MGHDK and CDR2 SYGVNS. CDR3 size: 14 residues. Written as DNA, the CDR3 is TGTGCCAGCAGTGAAATACCGGGGGATGGTCGAGCTTTCTTT. It specifies CASSEIPGDGRAFF.

The chain is built from TRBV29-1 and TRBJ2-1; D is unresolved. The CDR3 loop spans 14 amino acids. Germline V lookup: CDR1 SQVTM, CDR2 ANQGSEA. V lost 7 bases to trimming and J lost 3 bases, with 16 bases between them. In DNA, the CDR3 is TGCAGCGCTAGAGGCCCCGCACTCTACAATGAGCAGTTCTTC. Protein product: CSARGPALYNEQFF.

J is TRBJ1-6 and V is TRBV18, with 9 bases matching TRBD1. Germline CDR1 KGHSH, CDR2 LQKENI. The CDR3 is 16 residues long. V dropped 6 bases and J dropped 7; count of bases not matched to a gene: 10. The CDR3 nucleotides are TGTGCCAGCTCGTCCGGACAGGGGACGTCGAATTCACCCCTCCACTTT. Translation: CASSSGQGTSNSPLHF.

This clonotype was detected a few times. The chain is built from TRBV10-3 and TRBJ2-3, with 7 bases aligning to TRBD1. Per germline, CDR1 ENHRY and CDR2 SYGVKD. Trimming took 8 bases from V and 0 from J; bases not matched to a gene: 8. There are 15 residues in the CDR3. This CDR3 is CAISDRVASTDTQYF. The CDR3 coding sequence is TGTGCCATCTCTGACAGGGTTGCTAGCACAGATACGCAGTATTTT.

The V call is TRBV5-5, the J call TRBJ1-2; D is possibly TRBD1 (5 bases). V was pared by 1 base and J by 0 bases, with 13 bases between. The V gene's germline CDR1 is SGHKS and CDR2 YYEKEE (reference sequence). There are 16 residues in the CDR3. CDR3 region: CASSLSPTASNYGYTF. CDR3 nucleotide sequence: TGTGCCAGCAGCTTGTCCCCGACAGCTTCTAACTATGGCTACACCTTC.

This clonotype showed up many times. V usage is TRBV2 and J usage is TRBJ1-1; 7 bases fit TRBD1. The CDR3 totals 16 residues. With 0 bases clipped from V and 11 bases from J, the junction kept 15 bases outside the gene matches. Germline assignment: CDR1 SNHLY and CDR2 FYNNEI. CDR3 sequence: CASSEALMTGRQFAFF. The CDR3 DNA is TGTGCCAGCAGTGAAGCGCTAATGACAGGGCGTCAGTTTGCTTTCTTT. The full variable domain, its missing parts supplied by reference TRBV2 and TRBJ1-1, is EPEVTQTPSHQVTQMGQEVILRCVPISNHLYFYWYRQILGQKVEFLVSFYNNEISEKSEIFDDQFSVERPDGSNFTLKIRSTKLEDSAMYFCASSEALMTGRQFAFFGQGTRLTVV.

This clonotype was seen ten or more times. The rearrangement links TRBV7-9 to TRBJ1-4; 8 bases fit TRBD1. The CDR3 contains 14 residues. Germline CDR1 SEHNR, CDR2 FQNEAQ (reference sequence). With V trimmed by 5 bases and J by 7 bases, 6 bases remained unmatched. CDR3 region: CASSRDRGTEKLFF. In DNA, the CDR3 is TGTGCCAGCAGCAGAGACAGGGGAACTGAAAAACTGTTTTTT.